This passage covers 13 T cell receptor beta chains from one sample sequenced in a study of Ad26.COV2.S vaccination and SARS-CoV-2 variants. Sequenced by immunoSEQ multiplex PCR; TCRdb stores in-frame clones only, minus some. The sample lists more than 400,000 clones, about nine tenths occurring once. Treatment here: approximately 18 received Ad26.COV2.S at low or high dose, single or two shots; roughly 5 received placebo; per-sample allocation not given. Day 63 after the first vaccine or placebo injection was the time point for sampling. This specimen was peripheral blood, taken in a trial of Ad26.COV2.S vaccine versus placebo. All receptors derive from a person between 18 and 59 years old who received the Ad26.COV2.S COVID-19 vaccine or a placebo.

The J gene is TRBJ1-1, the V gene TRBV3-1 (or the pseudogene TRBV3-2), with D maybe TRBD1 (6 bases). The CDR3 runs 14 residues. Trimming took off 1 base at V and 4 bases at J, with 10 bases between the two ends. Per germline, CDR1 LGHDT and CDR2 YNNKEL (reference sequence). CDR3 protein: CASSQVIRGTEAFF. CDR3 DNA sequence: TGTGCCAGCAGCCAAGTAATCAGGGGCACTGAAGCTTTCTTT.

The table lists this clone with a count of one. This chain uses TRBV5-1 with TRBJ2-7; no reliable D call. Germline CDR1 SGHRS, CDR2 YFSETQ. The CDR3 runs 15 residues. Between the trimmed V and J ends, which lost 0 bases and 0 bases, there was a span of 10 bases. Written as DNA, the CDR3 is TGCGCCAGCAGCTTGGAAGCTGCAAGCTCCTACGAGCAGTACTTC. Its protein is CASSLEAASSYEQYF.

This clone has a single count. The V call is TRBV6-2 or TRBV6-3, the J call TRBJ2-1, with 11 bases that match TRBD1. Per the germline V gene, CDR1 is MNHEY and CDR2 is SVGEGT. J gave up 1 base and V 2 bases, and 7 bases lay outside the gene matches. The CDR3 extends over 18 amino acids. The chain's CDR3 is CASSYLGQGAGSYNEQFF. CDR3 nucleotide sequence: TGTGCCAGCAGTTACCTAGGACAGGGGGCGGGGTCCTACAATGAGCAGTTCTTC.

In this sample, this clone turned up once. This chain connects TRBV7-9 to TRBJ2-1; TRBD2 matches at 12 bases. The CDR3 loop spans 13 amino acids. The V segment lost 6 bases and the J segment 7 bases; nucleotides outside the gene matches: 1. Germline V gene lookup returns CDR1 SEHNR and CDR2 FQNEAQ (reference sequence). The CDR3 spells CASRGTSGNEQFF. The CDR3, as DNA: TGTGCCAGCAGAGGGACTAGCGGGAATGAGCAGTTCTTC.

CDR3 amino acids: CASSEGSSNQPQHF. CDR3 DNA sequence: TGTGCCAGCAGCGAAGGGAGTAGCAATCAGCCCCAGCATTTT. The V call is TRBV9, the J call TRBJ1-5; no clear D gene. The CDR3 length is 14 residues. Germline V CDR1 and CDR2: SGDLS, YYNGEE. V lost 3 bases to trimming and J lost 0 bases, with 7 bases between them.

The V call is TRBV6-5, the J call TRBJ2-2, with TRBD2 matching over 10 bases. V lost 2 bases to trimming and J lost 5 bases; unmatched junction nucleotides: 2. Germline assignment: CDR1 MNHEY and CDR2 SVGAGI. The CDR3 is 15 amino acids. Here the CDR3 reads CASSYQLAGTGELFF. In DNA form, the CDR3 reads TGTGCCAGCAGTTACCAACTAGCGGGGACCGGGGAGCTGTTTTTT.

The rearrangement links TRBV28 to TRBJ1-2, with D possibly being TRBD1 (6 bases). Per the germline V gene, CDR1 is MDHEN and CDR2 is SYDVKM. The CDR3 extends over 12 amino acids. V lost 6 bases and J 6 bases, leaving 11 bases between the germline ends. The CDR3 is CASSRTDHGYTF. CDR3 DNA: TGTGCCAGCAGCCGGACAGACCATGGCTACACCTTC.

The chain uses TRBV15 and TRBJ1-1, with D hard to call. Germline V CDR1 and CDR2: LNHNV, YYDKDF (reference sequence). Trimming cost V 0 bases and J 3 bases, with 14 bases left between them. The CDR3 is 16 amino acids. The CDR3 DNA reads TGTGCCACCAGCAGAGATAATCAGGAGAGGGACACTGAAGCTTTCTTT. Encoded protein: CATSRDNQERDTEAFF.

J is TRBJ2-7 and V is TRBV6-2 or TRBV6-3; D assignment may be TRBD1 or TRBD2 (5 bases each). V lost 4 bases and J lost 2, with 12 bases in between. CDR1 and CDR2 (germline): MNHEY, SVGEGT. This CDR3 is 14 amino acids long. The CDR3 DNA follows: TGTGCCAGCAGTTCTTTCGGGGCCACCTACGAGCAGTACTTC. This translates into CASSSFGATYEQYF.

The chain links TRBV23-1 to TRBJ1-2; D gene unclear. TRBV23-1 is known as an ORF, though its function is uncertain. The CDR3 runs to 16 residues. Trimming removed 0 bases at V and 3 bases at J, with 14 bases between. CDR3 DNA: TGCGCCAGCAGTCAATCAGGGTTCCTTGGGGACTATGGCTACACCTTC. Protein sequence: CASSQSGFLGDYGYTF.

The CDR3 sequence: CAWKKRGGFYTQYF. CDR3 DNA: TGTGCCTGGAAGAAACGGGGGGGCTTTTATACGCAGTATTTT. The chain links TRBV30 to TRBJ2-3, with 8 bases matching TRBD2. Trimming removed 4 bases from V and 7 bases from J; junction bases left unmatched: 10. The CDR3 loop spans 14 amino acids. The germline V gene has CDR1 GTSNPN and CDR2 SVGIG (reference sequence).

CDR3 sequence: CASSPSGQGTYEQYF. CDR3 DNA: TGTGCCAGCTCACCATCGGGACAGGGTACCTACGAGCAGTACTTC. This chain joins TRBV18 and TRBJ2-7; 9 bases fit TRBD1. The junction had 4 bases not matched to a gene; V was cut back by 2 bases and J by 2 bases. Germline assignment: CDR1 KGHSH and CDR2 LQKENI. The CDR3 runs to 15 residues.

CDR3 sequence reads: CASRSLASDEQFF. The CDR3 DNA follows: TGTGCCAGCAGAAGCCTAGCGAGCGATGAGCAGTTCTTC. This chain joins TRBV6-5 and TRBJ2-1, with D possibly matching TRBD2 (6 bases). Trimming pared 6 bases from V and 8 bases from J, leaving 14 bases between. The CDR3 has 13 residues. The V gene's germline CDR1 is MNHEY and CDR2 SVGAGI.